A single sample gave rise to the 7 T cell receptor beta chains below, sequenced in a study of CD8 T cells in Susac syndrome. An input of 0.5 to 1 ug of RNA was subjected to reverse transcription using random hexamers. From the immunoSEQ multiplex PCR reads, TCRdb called clonotypes with MiXCR, one entry per CDR3 protein. The profile shows 74,000 or so distinct CDR3 sequences, roughly 91% of them singletons. The sequenced sample consisted of CD4+ T cells from PBMCs. All receptors come from a human donor with Susac syndrome.

The V and J genes are TRBV14 and TRBJ2-7; 8 bases map to TRBD2. V dropped 4 bases and J dropped 3; count of bases not matched to a gene: 8. CDR3 length: 15 residues. CDR1 and CDR2 from the germline V gene are SGHDN and FVKESK. DNA for the CDR3: TGTGCCAGCAGCCCCCTGGGAGCGGGAGACTACGAGCAGTACTTC. Encoded protein: CASSPLGAGDYEQYF.

The chain uses TRBV3-1 and TRBJ2-5; 11 bases line up with TRBD1. The CDR3 is 16 amino acids. The germline V gene encodes CDR1 LGHDT and CDR2 YNNKEL (reference sequence). With 4 bases clipped from V and 5 bases from J, the junction kept 9 bases outside the gene matches. In DNA form, the CDR3 reads TGTGCCAGCAGCCTTAGCGGGACAGGGGGTCGGGAGACCCAGTACTTC. Its protein product is CASSLSGTGGRETQYF.

The chain links TRBV13 to TRBJ2-5, with D perhaps matching TRBD2 (5 bases). CDR3 size: 14 residues. Germline V gives CDR1 PRHDT, CDR2 FYEKMQ (reference sequence). V dropped 5 bases and J dropped 3 bases, with 13 bases sitting between them. CDR3 region: CASSPGLVEETQYF. The CDR3 region has the DNA TGTGCCAGCAGCCCAGGACTGGTGGAAGAGACCCAGTACTTC.

The chain employs TRBV20-1 and TRBJ1-4; TRBD1 is a possible D gene (5 bases). In germline, CDR1 is DFQATT, CDR2 SNEGSKA (reference sequence). The CDR3 sequence is 14 residues long. V gave up 1 base and J gave up 4 bases, with 10 bases separating them. CDR3 sequence (DNA): TGCAGTGCTAGAGTTCGGGGGATTAATGAAAAACTGTTTTTT. Translating it yields CSARVRGINEKLFF.

J is TRBJ1-2 and V is TRBV7-8; 8 positions match TRBD1. Germline trimming cut 5 bases from V and 4 bases from J; bases unmatched to any gene: 15. This CDR3 comprises 17 residues. Germline CDR1 is SGHVS and CDR2 is FQNEAQ. In DNA, the CDR3 is TGTGCCAGCAGCCCCGGACAGGGCCCATCGAGAGGCTATGGCTACACCTTC. Translating gives CASSPGQGPSRGYGYTF.

V is TRBV25-1 and J is TRBJ1-5; D is uncertain. V lost 2 bases, J lost 0 bases, and 5 bases lay in between. The CDR3 sequence is 14 residues long. Germline lookup yields CDR1 MGHDK and CDR2 SYGVNS. DNA for the CDR3: TGTGCCAGCAGTGAAGGTACTAGCAATCAGCCCCAGCATTTT. Amino acid sequence: CASSEGTSNQPQHF. Filled out from reference TRBV25-1 and TRBJ1-5, the complete variable domain reads EADIYQTPRYLVIGTGKKITLECSQTMGHDKMYWYQQDPGMELHLIHYSYGVNSTEKGDLSSESTVSRIRTEHFPLTLESARPSHTSQYLCASSEGTSNQPQHFGDGTRLSIL.

CDR3 in DNA: TGTGCCAGCAGCCTGAACAGGGGACGATTCTCTGGGGCCAACGTCCTGACTTTC. It yields the protein CASSLNRGRFSGANVLTF. The chain employs TRBV3-1 and TRBJ2-6, with 7 bases lining up with TRBD1. Trimming cost V 4 bases and J 0 bases; bases outside gene matches: 9. The CDR3 runs to 18 residues. In germline, CDR1 is LGHDT, CDR2 YNNKEL (reference sequence).